This is a list of T cell receptor beta chains from one sample in a study of glioma-infiltrating T cells after dendritic cell vaccination. Method: immunoSEQ multiplex PCR; TCRdb's copy keeps in-frame clones and lacks some. The sample shows roughly 87,000 clones, around 83% of them seen only once. The sample consisted of blood, taken after dendritic cell vaccination. The receptors were sampled from a human donor with glioblastoma. Each CDR3 is given with its conserved first and last residue. D genes are given only for firm matches. Rows may omit the clone size; those that give it use once, few, many or a size class.

d_call j_call clone_size v_call cdr3_nt cdr3_aa
TRBD2 TRBJ2-2 NA TRBV7-3 TGTGCCACCAGACCAGCGGGGGGAACCGGGGAGCTGTTTTTT CATRPAGGTGELFF
NA TRBJ1-1 NA TRBV6-5 TGTGCCAGCAGTTACGGAGGTGCCGAAGCTTTCTTT CASSYGGAEAFF
NA TRBJ1-1 few TRBV5-1 TGCGCCAGCAGCCCCGACGGGGGGAACACTGAAGCTTTCTTT CASSPDGGNTEAFF
TRBD1 TRBJ1-2 NA TRBV2 TGTGCCAGCAGTGAAATATCACGGGACAGGGGAGTAATCTATGGCTACACCTTC CASSEISRDRGVIYGYTF
NA TRBJ2-7 NA TRBV7-2 TGTGCCAGCAGCTTATCCCACCAGGCACCCTTATACGAGCAGTACTTC CASSLSHQAPLYEQYF
NA TRBJ2-5 NA TRBV6-5 TGTGCCAGCAGTTACAACAGCCAAGAGACCCAGTACTTC CASSYNSQETQYF
TRBD1 TRBJ1-6 NA TRBV2 TGTGCCAGCAGCGCGTGGGACAGGGCGTCGGGAGGTTCACCCCTCCACTTT CASSAWDRASGGSPLHF
NA TRBJ1-1 NA TRBV2 TGTGCCAGCAGTGAAGCGCTAGGATCGAACACTGAAGCTTTCTTT CASSEALGSNTEAFF
NA TRBJ2-3 NA TRBV27 TGTGCCAGCAGCTTAGGGGCCTATCGCACAGATACGCAGTATTTT CASSLGAYRTDTQYF
NA TRBJ2-5 NA TRBV5-8 TGTGCCAGCAGCTCCCACTTCGCCGAAGAGACCCAGTACTTC CASSSHFAEETQYF
TRBD1 TRBJ1-2 NA TRBV19 TGTGCCAGTAGTATCGCAGGGGGGCACACCTTC CASSIAGGHTF
NA TRBJ2-7 NA TRBV2 TGTGCCAGCAGCTGGTCAGGGGACGAGCAGTACTTC CASSWSGDEQYF
NA TRBJ1-2 NA TRBV5-4 TGTGCCAGCAGCCCTCAAACTCTGAACTATGGCTACACCTTC CASSPQTLNYGYTF
NA TRBJ2-2 NA TRBV5-4 TGTGCCAGCAGCTCGGAGATAAACACCGGGGAGCTGTTTTTT CASSSEINTGELFF
TRBD1 TRBJ2-7 NA TRBV5-1 TGCGCCAGCACCCCAAGGTCGCAGAGGGCCGCGGACAGGGGAATCGAGCAGTACTTC CASTPRSQRAADRGIEQYF
TRBD2 TRBJ2-7 NA TRBV7-9 TGTGCCAGCAGCTTGAGCCCGGGACTAGAAGTGGGCGAGCAGTACTTC CASSLSPGLEVGEQYF
TRBD2 TRBJ2-5 NA TRBV11-1 TGTGCCAGCAGCTTAGGTTTTTCTAGCGGGGGATCCCAAGAGACCCAGTACTTC CASSLGFSSGGSQETQYF
TRBD1 TRBJ1-2 NA TRBV5-1 TGCGCCAGCAGCTTATCCACACCGGGACAGACTAACTATGGCTACACCTTC CASSLSTPGQTNYGYTF
NA TRBJ2-1 NA TRBV2 TGTGCCAGCACGGGGGACGGATACAATGAGCAGTTCTTC CASTGDGYNEQFF
TRBD1 TRBJ2-7 NA TRBV7-9 TGTGCCAGCAGCCCCGGACAGGGCGGGTACGAGCAGTACTTC CASSPGQGGYEQYF
NA TRBJ2-2 NA TRBV2 TGTGCCAGCAGTGAGGACAAGAACACCGGGGAGCTGTTTTTT CASSEDKNTGELFF
TRBD2 TRBJ2-3 NA TRBV6-4 TGTGCCAGCAGTGACGAGGGCGGGGGGACCACAGATACGCAGTATTTT CASSDEGGGTTDTQYF
NA TRBJ1-1 NA TRBV5-4 TGTGCCAGCAGCGGAACAGGGAGAGCTTTCTTT CASSGTGRAFF
TRBD1 TRBJ1-6 NA TRBV30 TGTGCCTGGAGTGGACAGGGTGGCAATTCACCCCTCCACTTT CAWSGQGGNSPLHF
NA TRBJ1-1 NA TRBV5-1 TGCGCCAGCAGCTGGGGGACATACACCATAAACACTGAAGCTTTCTTT CASSWGTYTINTEAFF
NA TRBJ1-3 NA TRBV19 TGTGCCAGTAGTAAGCGTGGGGGAAACACCATATATTTT CASSKRGGNTIYF
TRBD1 TRBJ1-2 NA TRBV7-3 TGTGCCAGCAGCTTAAACTTTCGGACAGGGGATGGCTACACCTTC CASSLNFRTGDGYTF
TRBD1 TRBJ1-1 NA TRBV5-6 TGTGCCAGCAGTTCGGGACAGCAGATGAACACTGAAGCTTTCTTT CASSSGQQMNTEAFF
TRBD1 TRBJ1-2 NA TRBV19 TGTGCCAGTAGTCCTGGACAGGGGGGATACTATGGCTACACCTTC CASSPGQGGYYGYTF
TRBD1 TRBJ2-5 once TRBV19 TGTGCCAGTAGTCCCCTCTCCTTGGGCAGGGGGCTTGAGACCCAGTACTTC CASSPLSLGRGLETQYF
NA TRBJ2-2 NA TRBV10-3 TGTGCCATCAGGACAGGACAGACGAACACCGGGGAGCTGTTTTTT CAIRTGQTNTGELFF
NA TRBJ2-3 few TRBV6-1 TGTGCCAGCAGTGGTTCAGGGGGGAGTGATACGCAGTATTTT CASSGSGGSDTQYF
TRBD2 TRBJ2-7 few TRBV6-6 TGTGCCAGCAGTTTACTAGCGGGGGAACCCTACGAGCAGTACTTC CASSLLAGEPYEQYF
TRBD1 TRBJ2-5 NA TRBV6-1 TGTGCCAGCAGTGAGTCCCTAGGGGGCTACCAAGAGACCCAGTACTTC CASSESLGGYQETQYF
NA TRBJ2-1 NA TRBV7-8 TGTGCCAGCAGCAAAAGGGGTTCGTTCCATGAGCAGTTCTTC CASSKRGSFHEQFF
NA TRBJ2-7 NA TRBV20-1 TGCAGTGCTAAGGGGGTTGACGAGCAGTACTTC CSAKGVDEQYF
NA TRBJ2-5 NA TRBV2 TGTGCCAGCAGTGACTATGCCCAGTACTTC CASSDYAQYF
TRBD1 TRBJ2-7 NA TRBV2 TGTGCCAGCAGTGCCGGACAGGGAGGCTTGAAGCAGTACTTC CASSAGQGGLKQYF
NA TRBJ2-7 NA TRBV5-4 TGTGCCAGCAGCCCAGTCGGGGGCGAGCAGTACTTC CASSPVGGEQYF
NA TRBJ1-1 few TRBV5-6 TGTGCCAGCAGCGGGGTCGCCGTAGGGGGCACTGAAGCTTTCTTT CASSGVAVGGTEAFF
TRBD1 TRBJ1-1 NA TRBV6-5 TGTGCCAGCAGTTCAAGGACAGGGAGGGCTGAAGCTTTCTTT CASSSRTGRAEAFF
TRBD2 TRBJ2-5 NA TRBV9 TGTGCCAGCAGCGTAGGGACTACTAGCGGGGGACAAGAGACCCAGTACTTC CASSVGTTSGGQETQYF
NA TRBJ1-6 NA TRBV5-4 TGTGCCAGCAGCTTGGGACAGATCAATTCACCCCTCCACTTT CASSLGQINSPLHF
TRBD2 TRBJ2-7 NA TRBV4-2 TGTGCCAGCAGCCAAGTCGGCGGGGGGCCCTACGAGCAGTACTTC CASSQVGGGPYEQYF
NA TRBJ1-2 NA TRBV2 TGTGCCAGCAGTGAAGTAGCAGGAGGGTTTGATGGCTACACCTTC CASSEVAGGFDGYTF
NA TRBJ1-2 NA TRBV7-9 TGTGCCAGCAGTCGGGAATCGGTATTTGCCTATGGCTACACCTTC CASSRESVFAYGYTF
TRBD1 TRBJ1-2 NA TRBV5-1 TGCGCCAGCAGCCGGACAGGGGATGGCTACACCTTC CASSRTGDGYTF
NA TRBJ1-6 NA TRBV5-1 TGCGCCAGCAGCTTATCCACCGGGACAACTTCACCCCTCCACTTT CASSLSTGTTSPLHF
TRBD1 TRBJ1-2 NA TRBV11-2 TGTGCCAGCAGCACCCGGACAGGGCTTTACACCTTC CASSTRTGLYTF
NA TRBJ2-7 NA TRBV27 TGTGCCAGCCATAACAGGCTTAGCTCCTACGAGCAGTACTTC CASHNRLSSYEQYF
TRBD1 TRBJ1-5 NA TRBV7-2 TGTGCCAGCAGCTTAGTTCTATCGGGGACAGATAATCAGCCCCAGCATTTT CASSLVLSGTDNQPQHF
NA TRBJ1-1 NA TRBV18 TGTGCCAGCTCACCTACGGGACAAGGTGACACTGAAGCTTTCTTT CASSPTGQGDTEAFF
NA TRBJ2-3 NA TRBV7-9 TGTGCCAGCAGCTTAGCGACTGACACAGATACGCAGTATTTT CASSLATDTDTQYF
TRBD1 TRBJ1-1 NA TRBV19 TGTGCCAGTAGTCCAGGGGGACTCGAAGCTTTCTTT CASSPGGLEAFF
NA TRBJ1-1 NA TRBV13 TGTGCCAGCAGCCTAGGGGGAGGACTGAACACTGAAGCTTTCTTT CASSLGGGLNTEAFF
NA TRBJ1-1 NA TRBV5-1 TGCGCCAGCAGGTTTGAGACAACGAACACTGAAGCTTTCTTT CASRFETTNTEAFF
TRBD1 TRBJ2-2 NA TRBV6-5 TGTGCCAGCAGTCACCGGGACAGGAGGGCCGGGGAGCTGTTTTTT CASSHRDRRAGELFF